This note documents a single T cell receptor beta chain sequence. This sample is drawn from a study of cytomegalovirus exposure and HLA in healthy donors. The PCR contained 60 Vbeta and 13 Jbeta primers. Method: immunoSEQ multiplex PCR; TCRdb's copy keeps in-frame clones and lacks some. This table holds some 140,000 clones, roughly 80% found once. The CDR3 has 14 amino acids. V was pared by 2 bases and J by 5 bases, with 4 bases of the junction left unmatched. CDR1 and CDR2 from the germline V gene are SGHDN and FVKESK. Sequencing was carried out using PBMCs. The sequence came from a man aged 18 to 30 in good health and CMV-seronegative. The V gene is TRBV14, the J gene TRBJ2-3; TRBD2 matches 7 bases. CDR3 protein: CASSQWEGLDTQYF. The CDR3 nucleotides read TGTGCCAGCAGCCAATGGGAGGGACTAGATACGCAGTATTTT.